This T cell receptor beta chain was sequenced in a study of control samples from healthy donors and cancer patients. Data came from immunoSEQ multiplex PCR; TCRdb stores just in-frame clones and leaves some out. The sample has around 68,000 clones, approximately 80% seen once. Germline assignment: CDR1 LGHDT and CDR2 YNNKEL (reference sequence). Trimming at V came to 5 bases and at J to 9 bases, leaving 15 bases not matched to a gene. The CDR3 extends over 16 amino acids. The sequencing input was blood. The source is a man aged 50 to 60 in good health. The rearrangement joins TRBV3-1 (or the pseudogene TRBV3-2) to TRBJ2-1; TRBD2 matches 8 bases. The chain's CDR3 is CASSERGLLRGGEQFF. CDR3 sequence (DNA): TGTGCCAGCAGCGAACGGGGCTTATTACGGGGGGGTGAGCAGTTCTTC.